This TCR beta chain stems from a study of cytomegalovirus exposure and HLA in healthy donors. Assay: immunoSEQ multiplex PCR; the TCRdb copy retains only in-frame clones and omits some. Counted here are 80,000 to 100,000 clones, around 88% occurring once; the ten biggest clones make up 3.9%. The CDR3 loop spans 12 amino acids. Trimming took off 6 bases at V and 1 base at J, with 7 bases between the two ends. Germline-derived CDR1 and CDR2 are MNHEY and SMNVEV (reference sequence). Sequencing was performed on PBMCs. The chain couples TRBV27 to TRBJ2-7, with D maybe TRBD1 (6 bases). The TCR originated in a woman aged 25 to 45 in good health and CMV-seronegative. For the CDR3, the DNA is TGTGCCAGCAGCACAGGGTCCTACGAGCAGTACTTC. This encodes CASSTGSYEQYF.